Shown below are 27 T cell receptor beta chains from a single sample sequenced in a study of shared clonotypes between healthy human individuals. Clones were read by immunoSEQ multiplex PCR, and TCRdb kept only the in-frame ones, dropping some. The sample lists 100,000 to 120,000 clones; approximately 70% were seen once. Material for sequencing was memory CD8+ T cells sorted from blood. The subset was: CD45RO+ cells pooled with CCR7-negative TemRA cells. The receptors shown here come from a woman aged 25 to 39 in good health.

The chain joins TRBV29-1 to TRBJ2-5; possible D gene TRBD1, 6 bases. Germline V CDR1 and CDR2: SQVTM, ANQGSEA. The V gene lost 3 bases and the J gene lost 6 bases, with 14 bases spanning the gap. The CDR3 is 13 amino acids. As DNA, the CDR3 is TGCAGCGTTGACAGGACAGAAAGTCAGACCCAGTACTTC. It translates to CSVDRTESQTQYF.

This chain uses TRBV9 with TRBJ1-2; 8 bases align to TRBD1. Germline V gives CDR1 SGDLS, CDR2 YYNGEE. CDR3 length: 16 residues. The J segment lost 5 bases and the V segment lost 3 bases, leaving 12 bases of the junction unmatched. The CDR3 reads CASSGWTGMLGYGYTF. CDR3 coding DNA: TGTGCCAGCAGCGGATGGACAGGGATGCTGGGATATGGCTACACCTTC.

The chain links TRBV28 to TRBJ2-7, with 11 positions matching TRBD2. Germline V gene lookup returns CDR1 MDHEN and CDR2 SYDVKM. With V trimmed by 6 bases and J by 3 bases, 7 bases remained unmatched. CDR3 length: 15 amino acids. The CDR3 spells CASRPKLAGVYEQYF. CDR3 nucleotides: TGTGCCAGCAGACCAAAACTAGCGGGAGTCTACGAGCAGTACTTC.

V and J are TRBV7-8 and TRBJ2-1, with D hard to call. V was cut by 1 base and J by 4 bases, with 14 bases left in between. The CDR3 is made up of 16 amino acids. Germline loops: CDR1 SGHVS, CDR2 FQNEAQ. Here the CDR3 DNA reads TGTGCCAGCAGCTTAGGAACTTTGTCGGTTTACAATGAGCAGTTCTTC. This translates into CASSLGTLSVYNEQFF.

This chain connects TRBV9 to TRBJ2-5, with 9 bases fitting TRBD1. The CDR3 loop spans 15 amino acids. Germline V lookup: CDR1 SGDLS, CDR2 YYNGEE. With V trimmed by 0 bases and J by 3 bases, 3 bases remained unmatched. For the CDR3, the DNA is TGTGCCAGCAGCGTAGCCCGGACAGGGGAAGAGACCCAGTACTTC. This codes for CASSVARTGEETQYF. Together with reference TRBV9 and TRBJ2-5, the CDR3 gives the full variable domain: DSGVTQTPKHLITATGQRVTLRCSPRSGDLSVYWYQQSLDQGLQFLIQYYNGEERAKGNILERFSAQQFPDLHSELNLSSLELGDSALYFCASSVARTGEETQYFGPGTRLLVL.

The CDR3 loop is CASAPGTGLNEQYF. The CDR3 DNA follows: TGTGCCAGCGCGCCTGGGACAGGGTTAAACGAGCAGTACTTC. The chain recombines TRBV19 with TRBJ2-5; 9 nucleotides match TRBD1. The J call may be wrong; the DNA end is better matched by TRBJ2-7. The CDR3 consists of 14 residues. CDR1 is LNHDA, CDR2 SQIVND, per germline (reference sequence).

V is TRBV5-1 and J is TRBJ2-7, with 7 bases fitting TRBD2. Trimming took 0 bases from V and 1 from J; bases not matched to a gene: 13. The CDR3 totals 18 residues. Germline lookup yields CDR1 SGHRS and CDR2 YFSETQ. As DNA, the CDR3 is TGCGCCAGCAGCTTGGGATATGTCAGGACTAGTCGTTCCTACGAGCAGTACTTC. Residues: CASSLGYVRTSRSYEQYF.

This clone has a count of ten or more. The chain joins TRBV29-1 to TRBJ2-7; maybe TRBD2 (6 bases). Germline CDR1 and CDR2: SQVTM and ANQGSEA. Trimming stripped 2 bases from V and 9 bases from J, with 20 bases between. CDR3 length: 14 amino acids. Here the CDR3 DNA reads TGCAGCGTTGAATTTCCGGGACTCACTGTAAGGCAGTACTTC. This codes for CSVEFPGLTVRQYF.

This clone was detected a few times. The chain uses TRBV1 and TRBJ2-7; the table's TRBD1 call for D was not verified on the DNA. TRBV1 is designated a pseudogene. This CDR3 is 17 amino acids long. The CDR3 loop is CTSSWTGGARFSYEQYF. The CDR3 DNA reads TGCACCAGCAGCTGGACAGGGGGCGCACGTTTTTCCTACGAGCAGTACTTC.

This clone has more than one count but fewer than ten. The chain combines TRBV4-1 with TRBJ2-1; no definite D call. Germline lookup yields CDR1 MGHRA and CDR2 YSYEKL. The V and J ends lost 0 bases and 7 bases respectively, with 19 bases between them. This CDR3 comprises 17 residues. The DNA of the CDR3 is TGCGCCAGCAGCCAAGATCGGACCTCCATCCCCGCAAATGAGCAGTTCTTC. It specifies CASSQDRTSIPANEQFF.

Turning to this clone: The sample contains more than one DNA sequence encoding this CDR3. This sequence joins TRBV19 and TRBJ1-1; D gene uncertain. This CDR3 is built from 14 residues. CDR1 is LNHDA, CDR2 SQIVND, per germline (reference sequence). V was clipped by 3 bases and J by 0 bases, with 8 bases between them. For the CDR3, the DNA is TGTGCCAGTAGTATCTGGGGTATGAACACTGAAGCTTTCTTT. It encodes CASSIWGMNTEAFF.

The chain links TRBV29-1 to TRBJ2-7; TRBD2 might be the D (7 bases). CDR1 SQVTM and CDR2 ANQGSEA come from the germline V gene. This CDR3 contains 13 residues. V lost 3 bases and J lost 7, with 16 bases in between. This CDR3 reads CSVDAGALGEQYF. CDR3 coding DNA: TGCAGCGTTGATGCGGGGGCTTTGGGTGAGCAGTACTTC.

V usage is TRBV6-1 and J usage is TRBJ2-7, with 10 positions matching TRBD2. Germline CDR1 is MNHNS and CDR2 is SASEGT. The CDR3 contains 15 residues. V lost 1 base and J lost 4; bases outside the gene matches: 4. DNA of the CDR3: TGTGCCAGCAGTGAAGGTCTAGCGGGAGAATACGAGCAGTACTTC. This codes for CASSEGLAGEYEQYF.

This sequence joins TRBV5-1 and TRBJ2-1, with TRBD1 as a possible D gene (5 bases). The CDR3 has 13 amino acids. The V end lost 1 base, the J end lost 6 bases, and 8 bases lay between the germline ends. Per germline, CDR1 SGHRS and CDR2 YFSETQ. CDR3 DNA sequence: TGCGCCAGCAGCTTGAGGGGTTCCAATGAGCAGTTCTTC. Encoded protein: CASSLRGSNEQFF.

CDR3 region: CASSVDAYNEQFF. The CDR3 nucleotides are TGTGCCAGTAGTGTGGACGCCTACAATGAGCAGTTCTTC. The chain employs TRBV19 and TRBJ2-1; D unresolved. V shed 5 bases and J shed 2 bases, with 7 bases lying between them. The CDR3 contains 13 residues. CDR1 is LNHDA and CDR2 is SQIVND in the germline V gene (reference sequence).

The gene calls are TRBV30 and TRBJ1-3; a possible D gene is TRBD1 (5 bases). Per germline, CDR1 GTSNPN and CDR2 SVGIG (reference sequence). The V end lost 0 bases, the J end lost 3 bases, and 9 bases lay between the germline ends. The CDR3 extends over 14 amino acids. CDR3 nucleotide sequence: TGTGCCTGGAGTGTTTGGGGACTTGGAAACACCATATATTTT. Protein: CAWSVWGLGNTIYF.

The chain employs TRBV19 and TRBJ2-1, with 11 bases aligning to TRBD1. The CDR3 length is 17 residues. The V and J ends lost 4 bases and 5 bases, in that order; junction bases with no gene match: 10. Looked up from germline, CDR1 is LNHDA and CDR2 is SQIVND (reference sequence). The CDR3: CASSNTGQGAVHNEQFF. CDR3 nucleotides: TGTGCCAGTAGTAACACTGGACAGGGGGCTGTCCACAATGAGCAGTTCTTC. The full variable domain, its missing parts supplied by reference TRBV19 and TRBJ2-1, is DGGITQSPKYLFRKEGQNVTLSCEQNLNHDAMYWYRQDPGQGLRLIYYSQIVNDFQKGDIAEGYSVSREKKESFPLTVTSAQKNPTAFYLCASSNTGQGAVHNEQFFGPGTRLTVL.

This sequence joins TRBV28 and TRBJ1-5; no clear D. Germline CDR1 and CDR2: MDHEN and SYDVKM. The CDR3 contains 14 residues. V was cut by 3 bases and J by 6 bases, with 12 bases left in between. This CDR3 reads CASSFVDSGQPQHF. The CDR3 DNA is TGTGCCAGCAGTTTTGTCGATAGCGGTCAGCCCCAGCATTTT.

This clone was observed a few times. Other DNA sequences in the same sample also yield this CDR3. The gene calls are TRBV28 and TRBJ2-7; TRBD1 is a possible D gene (6 bases). V was shortened by 3 bases and J by 0 bases, with 6 bases between the two germline ends. The germline V gene encodes CDR1 MDHEN and CDR2 SYDVKM. The CDR3 contains 13 residues. The CDR3 DNA sequence: TGTGCCAGCAGTTTGGACAGCTCCTACGAGCAGTACTTC. Protein: CASSLDSSYEQYF.

This clone was detected only a few times. V and J are TRBV25-1 and TRBJ2-7; 9 bases are shared with TRBD1. This CDR3 has 15 amino acids. The V and J ends lost 3 bases and 2 bases, in that order; junction bases with no gene match: 5. Germline lookup yields CDR1 MGHDK and CDR2 SYGVNS. The CDR3 reads CASSELGDRAYEQYF. CDR3 nucleotide sequence: TGTGCCAGCAGTGAGCTCGGGGACAGGGCCTACGAGCAGTACTTC.

This clone turned up a few times. The chain combines TRBV7-8 with TRBJ2-7; D gene uncertain. CDR3 length: 15 residues. V was pared by 1 base and J by 2 bases, with 12 bases between. CDR1 SGHVS and CDR2 FQNEAQ come from the germline V gene. The CDR3 DNA is TGTGCCAGCAGCTTAGGTTTCTCGATCGCCTACGAGCAGTACTTC. Protein product: CASSLGFSIAYEQYF.

This clone appeared a few times. V is TRBV11-2 and J is TRBJ1-2; no reliable D call. Germline-derived CDR1 and CDR2 are SGHAT and FQNNGV. CDR3 length equals 13 residues. The ends were cut back, 1 base at V and 8 bases at J, with 11 bases in the middle. CDR3 sequence (DNA): TGTGCCAGCAGCTTAGGAGGGTTTAGGGGCTACACCTTC. This translates into CASSLGGFRGYTF.

The genes are TRBV6-5 and TRBJ2-1, with TRBD2 matching over 7 bases. With 5 bases clipped from V and 0 bases from J, the junction kept 4 bases outside the gene matches. Germline CDR1 is MNHEY and CDR2 is SVGAGI. This CDR3 comprises 15 residues. The CDR3 DNA reads TGTGCCAGCAGTCCGGGACTACTCTCCTACAATGAGCAGTTCTTC. It encodes CASSPGLLSYNEQFF.

Points on this clone: This may arise from a read error, as a much more abundant clone is one base away. The chain recombines TRBV30 with TRBJ2-2; the D gene could be TRBD1 or TRBD2 (5 bases each). This CDR3 region has 13 residues. Germline CDR1 and CDR2: GTSNPN and SVGIG (reference sequence). The CDR3 region has the DNA TGTGCCTGGAGTGTGGATGGGGCCGGGGAGCTGTCTTTT. Encoded protein: CAWSVDGAGELSF.

V gene TRBV7-9 combines with J gene TRBJ2-4; tentatively, D is TRBD2 (6 bases). This CDR3 spans 15 amino acids. The germline CDR1 and CDR2 sequences are SEHNR and FQNEAQ (reference sequence). With 2 bases removed from V and 4 bases from J, the gap between germline ends came to 12 bases. CDR3 residues: CASSLPGLEKNIQYF. The CDR3 nucleotides read TGTGCCAGCAGCTTACCGGGACTGGAAAAAAACATTCAGTACTTC. The variable domain in full, with the rest retrieved from reference TRBV7-9 and TRBJ2-4, is DTGVSQNPRHKITKRGQNVTFRCDPISEHNRLYWYRQTLGQGPEFLTYFQNEAQLEKSRLLSDRFSAERPKGSFSTLEIQRTEQGDSAMYLCASSLPGLEKNIQYFGAGTRLSVL.

V usage is TRBV12-5 and J usage is TRBJ2-6, with D possibly being TRBD1 (5 bases). V shed 5 bases and J shed 5 bases, with 22 bases lying between them. The CDR3 sequence is 18 residues long. Germline V gene data show CDR1 as LGHNT and CDR2 as FRNRAP. CDR3 residues: CASGVSYAGQSRANVLTF. The CDR3, as DNA: TGTGCTAGTGGTGTTAGTTATGCAGGACAAAGTCGGGCCAACGTCCTGACTTTC. Drawing the rest from reference TRBV12-5 and TRBJ2-6, the complete variable domain is DARVTQTPRHKVTEMGQEVTMRCQPILGHNTVFWYRQTMMQGLELLAYFRNRAPLDDSGMPKDRFSAEMPDATLATLKIQPSEPRDSAVYFCASGVSYAGQSRANVLTFGAGSRLTVL.

This clone was counted between two and nine times. V gene TRBV4-1 combines with J gene TRBJ1-3, with unresolved D. The CDR3 sequence is 15 residues long. The germline V gene encodes CDR1 MGHRA and CDR2 YSYEKL. Trimming took off 1 base at V and 0 bases at J, with 7 bases between the two ends. The CDR3 DNA sequence: TGCGCCAGCAGCCAAGGGGAGCCCTCTGGAAACACCATATATTTT. Translating it yields CASSQGEPSGNTIYF.